This T cell receptor beta chain was captured in a study of identical twins. Per germline, CDR1 SEHNR and CDR2 FQNEAQ (reference sequence). This CDR3 has 17 amino acids. Unmatched junction bases numbered 10, after V lost 1 base and J lost 6 bases. TCRdb independently ran MiXCR on the 5' RACE reads; one entry per CDR3 protein. Of 500,000 to 550,000 distinct CDR3 sequences in the sample, 20% to 25% were seen once. This sample was shared with a second study, whose subject was yellow fever vaccine responses in identical twins.

The chain has TRBV7-9 and TRBJ2-3; 10 bases fit TRBD2. The sample taken for sequencing was CD4+ T cells sorted from blood. This receptor was identified in a woman under 30 in good health. The CDR3, as DNA: TGTGCCAGCAGCTTAGAACGGGCTAGCGGGGGCTCCGATACGCAGTATTTT. The encoded protein is CASSLERASGGSDTQYF.